The source of this T cell receptor beta chain is a study of blood T cells in healthy people across ages. The donors, healthy Caucasians from Russia, were aged 6 to 90. Isolation per sample recovered at least 7 million PBMCs. Study results and caveats: The recorded TCR beta diversity per million T cells decreased in a roughly linear manner with age.

Germline CDR1 KGHSH, CDR2 LQKENI. With 6 bases removed from V and 10 bases from J, the gap between germline ends came to 22 bases. CDR3 length equals 15 residues. Turning to this clonotype: Its specificity is unknown.

Primers used in a second PCR of roughly 7 to 11 cycles were a sample-barcoded 5' primer and a J-beta primer mix. TCRdb independently ran MiXCR on the 5' RACE reads; one entry per CDR3 protein. The sample comprises over a million distinct CDR3 sequences, around 42% of which are singletons, and roughly 7.9% rests with the top ten. The sample comprised blood. This TCR derives from a young woman in good health. V gene TRBV18 combines with J gene TRBJ2-1; tentative D call: TRBD2 (6 bases). CDR3 DNA sequence: TGTGCCAGCTCGGGAAACTTAGCGGCCCCGGGGGAGCAGTTCTTC. It specifies CASSGNLAAPGEQFF. The full variable domain, its missing parts supplied by reference TRBV18 and TRBJ2-1, is NAGVMQNPRHLVRRRGQEARLRCSPMKGHSHVYWYRQLPEEGLKFMVYLQKENIIDESGMPKERFSAEFPKEGPSILRIQQVVRGDSAAYFCASSGNLAAPGEQFFGPGTRLTVL.